This T cell receptor beta chain was profiled in a study of blood T cell repertoires in COVID-19. Study as a whole: Acute and convalescent COVID-19 specimens originated in the United States, Italy and Spain.

A single count supports this clone. Per the original data handling: Amplified reference gene primers provided the basis for estimating nucleated cell counts. Generated by immunoSEQ multiplex PCR, the TCRdb table keeps only in-frame clones and is missing some. The V and J calls and clone size come from that table; D and trimming were worked out from the DNA. The sample has about 220,000 clones, roughly 84% seen once. Between the trimmed V and J ends, which lost 1 base and 5 bases, there was a span of 17 bases. Germline assignment: CDR1 GTSNPN and CDR2 SVGIG (reference sequence). The CDR3 extends over 15 amino acids.

The chain carries TRBV30 and TRBJ1-1; possibly TRBD1 for D (5 bases). The source of this sequence is a woman aged 60-75 years who had recovered from COVID-19. The source material was peripheral blood. The CDR3 spells CAWSEKGRGGTEAFF. The CDR3 bases are TGTGCCTGGAGTGAAAAAGGACGCGGGGGGACTGAAGCTTTCTTT. Full variable domain (missing parts from reference TRBV30 and TRBJ1-1): SQTIHQWPATLVQPVGSPLSLECTVEGTSNPNLYWYRQAAGRGLQLLFYSVGIGQISSEVPQNLSASRPQDRQFILSSKKLLLSDSGFYLCAWSEKGRGGTEAFFGQGTRLTVV.